This entry describes one TCR beta chain. Its target is unknown. With 60 Vbeta and 13 Jbeta primers, the PCR was carried out. Sequenced by immunoSEQ multiplex PCR; TCRdb stores in-frame clones only, minus some. The sample holds more than 95,000 clones; approximately 70% are singletons and the top ten take just under 9.5%. The CDR3 totals 14 residues. Trimming pared 5 bases from V and 3 bases from J, leaving 14 bases between. Germline loops: CDR1 SNHLY, CDR2 FYNNEI. This sample is part of a study of cytomegalovirus exposure and HLA in healthy donors. Findings and limits, study-wide: Despite most TCR sequences being rare, some public TCRs occurred in many donors.

The sequencing input was PBMCs. The source of this sequence is a woman in her forties in good health and CMV-seropositive. The gene calls are TRBV2 and TRBJ2-7; possibly TRBD1 for D (6 bases). For the CDR3, the DNA is TGTGCCAGCAGTACAGGGAAGGTCAGCTACGAGCAGTACTTC. As protein: CASSTGKVSYEQYF. The full variable domain, completed using reference TRBV2 and TRBJ2-7, is EPEVTQTPSHQVTQMGQEVILRCVPISNHLYFYWYRQILGQKVEFLVSFYNNEISEKSEIFDDQFSVERPDGSNFTLKIRSTKLEDSAMYFCASSTGKVSYEQYFGPGTRLTVT.